This TCR beta chain was retrieved from a study of blood T cell repertoires in COVID-19. This CDR3 has 14 amino acids. Germline V gene data show CDR1 as LGHDT and CDR2 as YNNKEL (reference sequence). V lost 1 base to trimming and J lost 7 bases; unmatched junction nucleotides: 2. As handled by the study authors: Amplification with reference gene primers provided the estimates of nucleated cell counts. The data were produced by immunoSEQ multiplex PCR, yet TCRdb's version contains in-frame clones alone and is incomplete. The V and J calls and clone size come from that table; D and trimming were worked out from the DNA. The sample has tens of thousands of clones, about 87% seen once. In its sample, this clone was seen once.

This clonotype was sampled from a woman older than 75 with acute or convalescent COVID-19. The genes are TRBV3-1 (or the pseudogene TRBV3-2) and TRBJ2-1, with 9 bases matching TRBD1. What was sequenced was peripheral blood. The CDR3 protein is CASSQVGQGNEQFF. Written as DNA, the CDR3 is TGTGCCAGCAGCCAAGTTGGACAGGGGAATGAGCAGTTCTTC.